A single sample gave rise to the 13 T cell receptor beta chains below, sequenced in a study of T cells after yellow fever vaccination. Using its own MiXCR run on the 5' RACE reads, TCRdb lists one record per CDR3 protein. The sample carries 200,000 to 300,000 distinct CDR3 sequences, more than 6.5% recorded once. Sequencing was performed on CD4+ T cells sorted from PBMCs, taken on the day of the yellow fever booster vaccination. Receptor source: a man aged 25 to 40 who received the YFV17D yellow fever vaccine.

In nucleotides, the CDR3 is TGTGCCAGCAGCCAAGAAACGAGAGTTCTAAGGAATGAGCAGTTCTTC. Translated, it gives CASSQETRVLRNEQFF. The J gene is TRBJ2-1, the V gene TRBV3-1; D unresolved. This CDR3 is built from 16 residues. Germline V CDR1 and CDR2: LGHDT, YNNKEL (reference sequence). V was clipped by 0 bases and J by 7 bases, with 16 bases between them.

This clonotype came up a few times. V gene TRBV3-1 combines with J gene TRBJ1-4; tentative D call: TRBD1 (5 bases). Per the germline V gene, CDR1 is LGHDT and CDR2 is YNNKEL (reference sequence). Trimming left V 4 bases short and J 6 bases short, with 18 bases between. This CDR3 has 16 residues. CDR3 DNA sequence: TGTGCCAGCAGCCGAGGGTCCGGTCAGGGTGATGAAAAACTGTTTTTT. Amino acid sequence: CASSRGSGQGDEKLFF.

This chain links TRBV29-1 with TRBJ2-3, with 10 bases aligning to TRBD1. Germline V lookup: CDR1 SQVTM, CDR2 ANQGSEA. The CDR3 totals 18 residues. J gave up 4 bases and V 8 bases, and 21 bases lay outside the gene matches. Here the CDR3 reads CSSKGGQGPRDGADTQYF. As DNA, the CDR3 is TGCAGCTCTAAGGGGGGACAGGGGCCCCGGGATGGGGCAGATACGCAGTATTTT.

This clonotype showed up many times. This CDR3 is CASSLSGNTEAFF. CDR3 DNA: TGTGCCAGCAGCTTGTCAGGGAACACTGAAGCTTTCTTT. The chain couples TRBV12-3 or TRBV12-4 to TRBJ1-1; no reliable D call. Between the trimmed V and J ends, which lost 6 bases and 1 base, there was a span of 9 bases. This CDR3 is built from 13 residues.

The V gene is TRBV29-1, the J gene TRBJ2-7; unclear D gene. This CDR3 has 11 residues. V was clipped by 0 bases and J by 9 bases, with 9 bases between them. CDR1 SQVTM and CDR2 ANQGSEA come from the germline V gene. CDR3 in DNA: TGCAGCGTTGAAGATCTACCCGGGCAGTACTTC. This translates into CSVEDLPGQYF.

This clonotype has ten or more counts. V gene TRBV10-2 combines with J gene TRBJ2-3; perhaps TRBD2 as D (6 bases). The CDR3 extends over 14 amino acids. V was trimmed by 2 bases and J by 2 bases, leaving 8 bases between them. Looked up from germline, CDR1 is WSHSY and CDR2 is SAAADI. The CDR3 nucleotides read TGCGCCAGCAGTGAGGGGGGACTCACAGATACGCAGTATTTT. Residues: CASSEGGLTDTQYF.

This clonotype was detected ten times or more. This chain joins TRBV20-1 and TRBJ2-3; 7 bases are a match to TRBD2. The CDR3 spans 15 residues. J lost 1 base, V lost 3 bases, and 7 bases had no gene match. The germline V gene has CDR1 DFQATT and CDR2 SNEGSKA (reference sequence). This CDR3 is CSASIREAGTDTQYF. The CDR3 coding sequence is TGCAGTGCTAGTATACGGGAGGCGGGCACAGATACGCAGTATTTT.

Concerning this clonotype itself: A much larger clone differs by one base, so this may be a read error. V is TRBV5-1 and J is TRBJ2-5; TRBD2 aligns across 9 bases. Trimming cost V 0 bases and J 5 bases; bases outside gene matches: 5. The CDR3 covers 15 residues. The germline V gene has CDR1 SGHRS and CDR2 YFSETQ. Here the CDR3 reads CASSLVLAGDETQYF. The CDR3 DNA reads TGCGCCAGCAGCTTGGTGTTAGCGGGAGACGAGACCCAGTACTTC.

This clonotype was counted a few times. This chain links TRBV10-1 with TRBJ1-6; no reliable D call. V was cut by 4 bases and J by 11 bases, with 12 bases left in between. This CDR3 has 13 residues. Looked up from germline, CDR1 is WNHNN and CDR2 is SYGVQD (reference sequence). The CDR3 loop reads CASSAGFGTPLHF. CDR3 coding DNA: TGCGCCAGCAGTGCGGGATTCGGCACACCCCTCCACTTT.

There are a few counts of this clonotype. V and J are TRBV6-2 or TRBV6-3 and TRBJ2-3; D is tentatively TRBD1 or TRBD2 (5 bases each). CDR1 and CDR2 from the germline V gene are MNHEY and SVGEGT. The CDR3 runs 12 residues. Trimming took 6 bases from V and 4 from J, leaving 8 bases between them. CDR3 bases: TGTGCCAGCAGGGGACCAGCAGATACGCAGTATTTT. Translated: CASRGPADTQYF.

This clonotype was counted ten times or more. The chain recombines TRBV7-2 with TRBJ2-1; TRBD2 agrees at 13 bases. Germline trimming cut 2 bases from V and 15 bases from J; bases unmatched to any gene: 7. The CDR3 totals 14 residues. Germline CDR1 reads SGHTA; CDR2 reads FQGNSA. CDR3 sequence reads: CASSLSATSGRLFF. The CDR3 bases are TGTGCCAGCAGCTTATCGGCGACTAGCGGGAGGTTGTTCTTC.

This clonotype was counted at least ten times. The chain has TRBV5-1 and TRBJ2-5, with a possible D match to TRBD1 (6 bases). The V end lost 4 bases, the J end lost 3 bases, and 13 bases lay between the germline ends. The CDR3 runs to 14 residues. Germline values: CDR1 SGHRS, CDR2 YFSETQ. The CDR3 loop is CASSPTDSKETQYF. CDR3 nucleotides: TGCGCCAGCAGCCCCACGGACAGCAAAGAGACCCAGTACTTC.

This clonotype has ten or more counts. V gene TRBV29-1 combines with J gene TRBJ2-1; 10 positions agree with TRBD2. The CDR3 has 15 amino acids. J gave up 1 base and V 4 bases, and 4 bases lay outside the gene matches. In germline, CDR1 is SQVTM, CDR2 ANQGSEA. CDR3 nucleotide sequence: TGCAGCGTTGGATCTAGCGGGAGTTCCTACAATGAGCAGTTCTTC. It codes for CSVGSSGSSYNEQFF.